This T cell receptor (beta chain) was captured in a study of T cells in Graves' hyperthyroidism and ophthalmopathy. Regarding the study as a whole: In blood, most of the thyroid clonotypes expanded above 0.001 were also present. Ophthalmopathy was separated from stable hyperthyroidism by a 13 V-J model.

This clonotype came up once. Its antigen remains unknown. A clone one base away is much larger, so this may be a read error. TCR beta CDR3 region amplification was performed from RNA transcripts. First-round RT-PCR targeting the TCR CDR3 was performed with the HTBI primer set. TCRdb redid the calling of the multiplex PCR reads with MiXCR, one entry per CDR3 protein. The sample lists approximately 600,000 distinct CDR3 sequences, 20% occurring once. Exclusion followed for patients with uncontrolled infection, other autoimmune disease, pregnancy or lactation. The sample taken for sequencing was blood. The clonotype comes from a man aged 25 to 40 with Graves' ophthalmopathy.

This chain's CDR3 is CASMVAGVGAEQYF. The CDR3 DNA reads TGTGCCAGCATGGTGGCCGGCGTTGGAGCCGAGCAGTACTTC. The gene calls are TRBV27 and TRBJ2-7; D gene ambiguous. CDR3 size: 14 residues. V gave up 7 bases and J gave up 6 bases, with 19 bases separating them. The germline V gene encodes CDR1 MNHEY and CDR2 SMNVEV (reference sequence).